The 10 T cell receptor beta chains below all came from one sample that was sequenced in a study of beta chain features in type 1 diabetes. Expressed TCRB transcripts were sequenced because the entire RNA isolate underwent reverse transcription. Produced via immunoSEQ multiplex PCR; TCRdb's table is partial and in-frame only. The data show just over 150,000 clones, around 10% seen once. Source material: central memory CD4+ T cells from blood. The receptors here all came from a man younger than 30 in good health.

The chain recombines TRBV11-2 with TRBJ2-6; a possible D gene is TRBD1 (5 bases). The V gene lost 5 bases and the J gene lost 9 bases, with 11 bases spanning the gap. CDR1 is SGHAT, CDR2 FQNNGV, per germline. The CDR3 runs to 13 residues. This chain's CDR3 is CASSLWGYNVLTF. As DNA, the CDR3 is TGTGCCAGCAGCCTGTGGGGCTACAACGTCCTGACTTTC.

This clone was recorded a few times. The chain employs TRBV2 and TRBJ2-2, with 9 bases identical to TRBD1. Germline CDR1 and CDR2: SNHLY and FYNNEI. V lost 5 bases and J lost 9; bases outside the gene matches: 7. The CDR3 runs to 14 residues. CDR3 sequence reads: CASSTTGGGWELFF. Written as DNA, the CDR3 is TGTGCCAGCAGTACTACAGGGGGCGGTTGGGAGCTGTTTTTT.

CDR3 bases: TGTGCCAGCAGTCGGCCTCTGACAGGGAAAAACATTCAGTACTTC. Translation: CASSRPLTGKNIQYF. The chain uses TRBV28 and TRBJ2-4, with 7 nucleotides matching TRBD1. From germline, CDR1 is MDHEN and CDR2 SYDVKM. This CDR3 contains 15 residues. V dropped 5 bases and J dropped 4; count of bases not matched to a gene: 8.

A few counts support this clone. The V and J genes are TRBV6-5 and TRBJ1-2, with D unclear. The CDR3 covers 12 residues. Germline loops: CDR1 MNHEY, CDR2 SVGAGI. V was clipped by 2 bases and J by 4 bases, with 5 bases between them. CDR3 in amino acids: CASSYGSYGYTF. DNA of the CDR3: TGTGCCAGCAGTTACGGCAGCTATGGCTACACCTTC.

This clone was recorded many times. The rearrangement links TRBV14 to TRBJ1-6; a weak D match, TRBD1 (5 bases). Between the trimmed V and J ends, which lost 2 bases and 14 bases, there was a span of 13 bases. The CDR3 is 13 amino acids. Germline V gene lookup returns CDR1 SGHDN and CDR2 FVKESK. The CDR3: CASSQRGAVSLHF. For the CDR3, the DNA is TGTGCCAGCAGCCAAAGAGGGGCAGTGTCCCTCCACTTT. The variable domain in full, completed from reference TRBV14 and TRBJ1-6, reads EAGVTQFPSHSVIEKGQTVTLRCDPISGHDNLYWYRRVMGKEIKFLLHFVKESKQDESGMPNNRFLAERTGGTYSTLKVQPAELEDSGVYFCASSQRGAVSLHFGNGTRLTVT.

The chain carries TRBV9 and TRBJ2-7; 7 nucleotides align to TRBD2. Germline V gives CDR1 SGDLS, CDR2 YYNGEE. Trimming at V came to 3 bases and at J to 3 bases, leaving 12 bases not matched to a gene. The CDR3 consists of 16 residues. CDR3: CASSASPGAGVYEQYF. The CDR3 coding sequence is TGTGCCAGCAGCGCTAGTCCCGGTGCGGGGGTCTACGAGCAGTACTTC.

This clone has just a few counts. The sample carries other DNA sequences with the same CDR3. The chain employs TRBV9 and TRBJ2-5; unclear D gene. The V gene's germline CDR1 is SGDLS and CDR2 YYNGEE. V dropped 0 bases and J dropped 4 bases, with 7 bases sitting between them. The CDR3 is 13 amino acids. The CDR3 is CASSVGRIETQYF. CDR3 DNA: TGTGCCAGCAGCGTAGGACGGATAGAGACCCAGTACTTC.

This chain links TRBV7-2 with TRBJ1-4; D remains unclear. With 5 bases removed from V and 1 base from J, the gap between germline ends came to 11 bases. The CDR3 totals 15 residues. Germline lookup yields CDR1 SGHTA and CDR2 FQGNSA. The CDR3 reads CASSQNLGTNEKLFF. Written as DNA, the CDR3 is TGTGCCAGCAGCCAAAACCTGGGAACTAATGAAAAACTGTTTTTT.

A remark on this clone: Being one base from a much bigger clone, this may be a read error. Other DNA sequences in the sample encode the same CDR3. CDR3 amino acids: CASSLGQGTDTQYF. CDR3 in DNA: TGTGCCAGCAGCTTAGGACAGGGCACAGATACGCAGTATTTT. The chain joins TRBV7-2 to TRBJ2-3; a weak D match, TRBD1 (6 bases). V was clipped by 1 base and J by 1 base, with 6 bases between them. Germline values: CDR1 SGHTA, CDR2 FQGNSA. This CDR3 has 14 amino acids.

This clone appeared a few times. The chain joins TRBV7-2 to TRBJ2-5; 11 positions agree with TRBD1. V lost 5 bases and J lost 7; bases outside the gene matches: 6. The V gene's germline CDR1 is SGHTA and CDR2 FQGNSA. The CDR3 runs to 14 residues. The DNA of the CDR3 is TGTGCCAGCAGCCCCGGGACAGGGGGTAGGACCCAGTACTTC. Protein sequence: CASSPGTGGRTQYF. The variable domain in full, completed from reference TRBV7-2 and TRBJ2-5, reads GAGVSQSPSNKVTEKGKDVELRCDPISGHTALYWYRQSLGQGLEFLIYFQGNSAPDKSGLPSDRFSAERTGGSVSTLTIQRTQQEDSAVYLCASSPGTGGRTQYFGPGTRLLVL.